This note documents a single TCR beta chain sequence. Its antigen is unknown. No base quality information exists; no much larger clone differs at one position. In Seattle, one collaborating source enrolled patients while the infection was active and tracked those patients longitudinally over the course of disease. The collaborating institutions used their own protocols to collect whole blood in K2EDTA tubes. For TCRbeta analysis, collaborators shipped samples in one of three forms: frozen whole blood, isolated PBMCs, or DNA extracted from either of those sample types. TCRbeta CDR3 regions were amplified from genomic DNA using the immunoSEQ Assay, a bias-controlled multiplex PCR. In the paper's pipeline: The number of nucleated cells in each sample was estimated from the amplification of reference gene primers within the assay. Sequence reads were collapsed and filtered to measure the absolute abundance of every unique TCRbeta CDR3 rearrangement. For each sample, productive Simpson clonality was calculated as the square root of Simpson's diversity index across productive rearrangements. The immuneACCESS repertoire file appears here via TCRdb, limited to in-frame rearrangements. These files lack a portion of the clones; in checked studies, under half of the deficit traces to unresolved V genes, and the cause of the others is not known. The DNA was the basis for D and trimming; V, J and clone size are from that table. The sample table shows 400,000 or so clones, and over 75% are seen once. The top ten constitute about 1.6% of the sample.

The data were obtained in a study of blood T cell repertoires in COVID-19 (dated by TCRdb to 2020 to 2021). For the wider study: Collaborator samples came from the United States, Italy and Spain and covered acute and convalescent phases of COVID-19. The material from the prospective study consisted of cDNA or gDNA derived from T cells, B-cell-depleted T cells, or PBMCs. Deeply sampled blood TCRbeta repertoires from subjects exposed to, actively infected with, or recovered from COVID-19 were included in the dataset. The repertoires were released in a freely available public database intended as a resource for research on the immune response to SARS-CoV-2. Samples came from the ongoing ImmuneRACE study (first 160 participants) plus 1,254 subjects from 6 global collaborators. Nearly every sample came with metadata listing a de-identified subject ID, COVID-19 status, age in years and sex. Where HLA class I and class II types were available, the types were taken from metadata supplied by the sample provider, not from assay-based typing. General conclusions and limits of the study: How much clinical and demographic metadata was included differed by source and by participant, and the metadata was provided uncurated.

V is pared back by 1 base and J by 3 bases, with 7 bases lying between the germline termini. The CDR3 runs 13 amino acids, cysteine and phenylalanine included. Here the CDR3 DNA is all that survives: 39 bases in frame from base 1. The V and J genes are TRBV12-3 or TRBV12-4 and TRBJ2-7; the D region possibly corresponds to TRBD1 (6 bases align). This clonotype was obtained from a woman in her forties with COVID-19, enrolled during active disease. Input material: peripheral blood. The sequenced DNA is TGTGCCAGCAGTTTAGACAGGGACTACGAGCAGTACTTC. This gives the protein CASSLDRDYEQYF.